These T cell receptor beta chains were read from a single sample in a study of blood T cell repertoires in COVID-19. Measured with immunoSEQ multiplex PCR; TCRdb has only the in-frame clones, and not every one. The repertoire holds a few hundred thousand clones, with 89% as singletons. The material sequenced was PBMCs or T cells enriched from blood (not recorded which). The origin of the receptors is a woman between 40 and 50 years old who had recovered from COVID-19. Each CDR3 is given with its conserved first and last residue. A D gene is named only where the DNA matches it firmly. Not every row has a clone size; where given, it reads once, few, many or a size class.

CDR3nt: TGTGCCAGCAGTTACCGACAGGGGCTCCGGAACACTGAAGCTTTCTTT; CDR3aa: CASSYRQGLRNTEAFF; d_gene: TRBD1; len: 16; abundance: .; j_gene: TRBJ1-1; v_gene: TRBV27
CDR3nt: TGCGCCAGCAGCCAAGATAAGGGGCAGGGCGGTGAAAAACTGTTTTTT; CDR3aa: CASSQDKGQGGEKLFF; d_gene: .; len: 16; abundance: .; j_gene: TRBJ1-4; v_gene: TRBV4-3
CDR3nt: TGCAGCGGCCTCAGACAGGTTTTTAGCACTGAAGCTTTCTTT; CDR3aa: CSGLRQVFSTEAFF; d_gene: .; len: 14; abundance: .; j_gene: TRBJ1-1; v_gene: TRBV29-1
CDR3nt: TGTGCCAGCAGCAGCAGGGCAAGCAATCAGCCCCAGCATTTT; CDR3aa: CASSSRASNQPQHF; d_gene: .; len: 14; abundance: .; j_gene: TRBJ1-5; v_gene: TRBV7-2
CDR3nt: TGTGCCAGCAGTCCGAGGGGGATCGGCAATCAGCCCCAGCATTTT; CDR3aa: CASSPRGIGNQPQHF; d_gene: .; len: 15; abundance: .; j_gene: TRBJ1-5; v_gene: TRBV28
CDR3nt: TGTGCCAGCAGCGGCCAGCGCGTAGATACTGAAGCTTTCTTT; CDR3aa: CASSGQRVDTEAFF; d_gene: .; len: 14; abundance: .; j_gene: TRBJ1-1; v_gene: TRBV9
CDR3nt: TGCGCCAGCAGCCCGGGACTTTCCTACGAGCAGTACTTC; CDR3aa: CASSPGLSYEQYF; d_gene: .; len: 13; abundance: .; j_gene: TRBJ2-7; v_gene: TRBV5-1
CDR3nt: TGTGCCAGCAGTTACCGCCCAGGGCCGAACTATGGCTACACCTTC; CDR3aa: CASSYRPGPNYGYTF; d_gene: .; len: 15; abundance: .; j_gene: TRBJ1-2; v_gene: TRBV6-5
CDR3nt: TGTGCCAGCAGCTTAGGTCCCGGGCAGGGGGAGCAGTACTTC; CDR3aa: CASSLGPGQGEQYF; d_gene: .; len: 14; abundance: .; j_gene: TRBJ2-7; v_gene: TRBV7-2
CDR3nt: TGTGCCAGCAAACTAGCGGGATCCTCCCACGAGCAGTACTTC; CDR3aa: CASKLAGSSHEQYF; d_gene: TRBD2; len: 14; abundance: .; j_gene: TRBJ2-7; v_gene: TRBV7-8
CDR3nt: TGTGCCAGCAGCTTCGTTTACACTGAAGCTTTCTTT; CDR3aa: CASSFVYTEAFF; d_gene: .; len: 12; abundance: .; j_gene: TRBJ1-1; v_gene: TRBV11-2
CDR3nt: TGCGCCAGCAGCTTGTTTCCACAGGGGGAGGTTGGTTCACCCCTCCACTTT; CDR3aa: CASSLFPQGEVGSPLHF; d_gene: TRBD1; len: 17; abundance: .; j_gene: TRBJ1-6; v_gene: TRBV5-1
CDR3nt: TGTGCCAGCTCACCCCGACAGGGGGACACCATATATTTT; CDR3aa: CASSPRQGDTIYF; d_gene: TRBD1; len: 13; abundance: .; j_gene: TRBJ1-3; v_gene: TRBV18
CDR3nt: TGTGCCAGCAGCGACCCGGGGGGTAGCGGGGGGCCTAGCACAGATACGCAGTATTTT; CDR3aa: CASSDPGGSGGPSTDTQYF; d_gene: TRBD2; len: 19; abundance: .; j_gene: TRBJ2-3; v_gene: TRBV9
CDR3nt: TGCGCCAGCAGCCCCGGACAGGTGTCTTACGAGCAGTACTTC; CDR3aa: CASSPGQVSYEQYF; d_gene: TRBD1; len: 14; abundance: .; j_gene: TRBJ2-7; v_gene: TRBV4-1
CDR3nt: TGTGCCAGCAGCGTAGTTGAGGACAGGACCTATGGCTACACCTTC; CDR3aa: CASSVVEDRTYGYTF; d_gene: TRBD1; len: 15; abundance: .; j_gene: TRBJ1-2; v_gene: TRBV9
CDR3nt: TGTGCCTGGAGTCGGACTAGCGGGGGGGCAGATACGCAGTATTTT; CDR3aa: CAWSRTSGGADTQYF; d_gene: TRBD2; len: 15; abundance: .; j_gene: TRBJ2-3; v_gene: TRBV30
CDR3nt: TGTGCCAGCTCACCGCTAACAACGGGAAAAAACTATGGCTACACCTTC; CDR3aa: CASSPLTTGKNYGYTF; d_gene: .; len: 16; abundance: .; j_gene: TRBJ1-2; v_gene: TRBV18
CDR3nt: TGTGCCAGCAGGCTAGCGGGGGTTTACAATGAGCAGTTCTTC; CDR3aa: CASRLAGVYNEQFF; d_gene: TRBD2; len: 14; abundance: .; j_gene: TRBJ2-1; v_gene: TRBV11-2
CDR3nt: TGTGCCAGCAGCCTAGCGGGGGGGGAGAATGAGCAGTTCTTC; CDR3aa: CASSLAGGENEQFF; d_gene: TRBD2; len: 14; abundance: .; j_gene: TRBJ2-1; v_gene: TRBV11-2
CDR3nt: TGTGCCAGCAGCGCCTTTAGCGGGGGCGCAGCCACAGATACGCAGTATTTT; CDR3aa: CASSAFSGGAATDTQYF; d_gene: TRBD2; len: 17; abundance: .; j_gene: TRBJ2-3; v_gene: TRBV13
CDR3nt: TGTGCCAGCAGTCCGATTGTTGGAAGCGGGAGTTCCAATGAGCAGTTCTTC; CDR3aa: CASSPIVGSGSSNEQFF; d_gene: TRBD2; len: 17; abundance: few; j_gene: TRBJ2-1; v_gene: TRBV27
CDR3nt: TGTGCCAGTAGTATAGACTCGGCGGGGAGTCGATCACCCCTCCACTTT; CDR3aa: CASSIDSAGSRSPLHF; d_gene: .; len: 16; abundance: .; j_gene: TRBJ1-6; v_gene: TRBV19
CDR3nt: TGTGCCACCAGTGATTCCCAAATTAGCAATCAGCCCCAGCATTTT; CDR3aa: CATSDSQISNQPQHF; d_gene: .; len: 15; abundance: .; j_gene: TRBJ1-5; v_gene: TRBV24-1
CDR3nt: TGTGCCAGCAGCCCCGGGACAGCTTTAAAGGAAAAACTGTTTTTT; CDR3aa: CASSPGTALKEKLFF; d_gene: TRBD1; len: 15; abundance: .; j_gene: TRBJ1-4; v_gene: TRBV9
CDR3nt: TGTGCCAGCAGCCCCCGGGTTTTTGACACCGGGGAGCTGTTTTTT; CDR3aa: CASSPRVFDTGELFF; d_gene: .; len: 15; abundance: .; j_gene: TRBJ2-2; v_gene: TRBV7-3
CDR3nt: TGTGCCCGGACTAGCGGAGTTGCTAGCACAGATACGCAGTATTTT; CDR3aa: CARTSGVASTDTQYF; d_gene: TRBD2; len: 15; abundance: .; j_gene: TRBJ2-3; v_gene: TRBV30
CDR3nt: TGTGCCAGTAGTATCCGGGATTCCGCCCAGTACTTC; CDR3aa: CASSIRDSAQYF; d_gene: .; len: 12; abundance: once; j_gene: TRBJ2-5; v_gene: TRBV19
CDR3nt: TGCGCCAGCAGGTTGAGCGGGGTGACAGATACGCAGTATTTT; CDR3aa: CASRLSGVTDTQYF; d_gene: TRBD2; len: 14; abundance: .; j_gene: TRBJ2-3; v_gene: TRBV5-1
CDR3nt: TGTGCCAGCAGCCCAGGGGGGACAGGTTCAACGGAGACCCAGTACTTC; CDR3aa: CASSPGGTGSTETQYF; d_gene: TRBD1; len: 16; abundance: .; j_gene: TRBJ2-5; v_gene: TRBV7-2
CDR3nt: TGTGCCAGCAGCGGGGGACGGTCCTACGAGCAGTACTTC; CDR3aa: CASSGGRSYEQYF; d_gene: .; len: 13; abundance: .; j_gene: TRBJ2-7; v_gene: TRBV27
CDR3nt: TGTGCCATCCGGGATAGCGGGAAGACCGGGGAGCTGTTTTTT; CDR3aa: CAIRDSGKTGELFF; d_gene: TRBD2; len: 14; abundance: few; j_gene: TRBJ2-2; v_gene: TRBV10-3
CDR3nt: TGTGCCAGCAGCTTAACGGGACAGGGTTATGAGCAGTTCTTC; CDR3aa: CASSLTGQGYEQFF; d_gene: TRBD1; len: 14; abundance: .; j_gene: TRBJ2-1; v_gene: TRBV7-3
CDR3nt: TGTGCCAGCAGCTTGGCCGGTCTCAGGAGGAACTATGGCTACACCTTC; CDR3aa: CASSLAGLRRNYGYTF; d_gene: .; len: 16; abundance: .; j_gene: TRBJ1-2; v_gene: TRBV5-6
CDR3nt: TGTGCCAGCAGCTTATTCGGACAGGGCTCCTACGAGCAGTACTTC; CDR3aa: CASSLFGQGSYEQYF; d_gene: TRBD1; len: 15; abundance: .; j_gene: TRBJ2-7; v_gene: TRBV7-2
CDR3nt: TGTGCCAGCAGTGCAGGGGTTACCACCATATATTTT; CDR3aa: CASSAGVTTIYF; d_gene: .; len: 12; abundance: .; j_gene: TRBJ1-3; v_gene: TRBV7-8
CDR3nt: TGCGCCAGCAGCTCCAGGGGGACAGGCCTTTACGAGCAGTACTTC; CDR3aa: CASSSRGTGLYEQYF; d_gene: TRBD1; len: 15; abundance: once; j_gene: TRBJ2-7; v_gene: TRBV5-1
CDR3nt: TGTGCCAGCAGTTGGACAGGGGGAGACTCCTACGAGCAGTACTTC; CDR3aa: CASSWTGGDSYEQYF; d_gene: TRBD1; len: 15; abundance: .; j_gene: TRBJ2-7; v_gene: TRBV27
CDR3nt: TGTGCCAGCAGCTTAGCCGGGACAGTTTCTGGAAACACCATATATTTT; CDR3aa: CASSLAGTVSGNTIYF; d_gene: TRBD1; len: 16; abundance: .; j_gene: TRBJ1-3; v_gene: TRBV11-3
CDR3nt: TGTGCCTGGAGTCAAAGCGGGACAATGGAGACCCAGTACTTC; CDR3aa: CAWSQSGTMETQYF; d_gene: .; len: 14; abundance: .; j_gene: TRBJ2-5; v_gene: TRBV30
CDR3nt: TGTGCCAGCAGTCCCCCATACCGGACTGTTCAATGGCATTTT; CDR3aa: CASSPPYRTVQWHF; d_gene: .; len: 14; abundance: .; j_gene: TRBJ1-4; v_gene: TRBV28
CDR3nt: TGTGCCAGTTCCCAGGGGGCGACAGATACGCAGTATTTT; CDR3aa: CASSQGATDTQYF; d_gene: TRBD1; len: 13; abundance: .; j_gene: TRBJ2-3; v_gene: TRBV28
CDR3nt: TGTGCCAGCAGCCAAGAGACCGGGGGAGACGACCCCCAAGGAAACACCATATATTTT; CDR3aa: CASSQETGGDDPQGNTIYF; d_gene: .; len: 19; abundance: .; j_gene: TRBJ1-3; v_gene: TRBV3-1/TRBV3-2
CDR3nt: TGCAGCGTTGTGGGTAGGACAGGGACTTCCTACGAGCAGTACTTC; CDR3aa: CSVVGRTGTSYEQYF; d_gene: TRBD1; len: 15; abundance: .; j_gene: TRBJ2-7; v_gene: TRBV29-1
CDR3nt: TGTGCCAGCAGCCAAGGCTTCGGGATTGGGATAGGGTTCTATGGCTACACCTTC; CDR3aa: CASSQGFGIGIGFYGYTF; d_gene: .; len: 18; abundance: .; j_gene: TRBJ1-2; v_gene: TRBV14
CDR3nt: TGTGCCAGCAGTGCCCCCGCAGGTCTCCCCGAGCAGTACTTC; CDR3aa: CASSAPAGLPEQYF; d_gene: .; len: 14; abundance: .; j_gene: TRBJ2-7; v_gene: TRBV2
CDR3nt: TGTGCCAGCAGCCAATTAATGGCCCCCACAGATACGCAGTATTTT; CDR3aa: CASSQLMAPTDTQYF; d_gene: .; len: 15; abundance: .; j_gene: TRBJ2-3; v_gene: TRBV7-9
CDR3nt: TGTGCCAGTAGTATGGGGGCCAACACCGGGGAGCTGTTTTTT; CDR3aa: CASSMGANTGELFF; d_gene: .; len: 14; abundance: .; j_gene: TRBJ2-2; v_gene: TRBV19
CDR3nt: TGCAGCGTTGCGGCAGGGGCTGAAAAACTGTTTTTT; CDR3aa: CSVAAGAEKLFF; d_gene: .; len: 12; abundance: .; j_gene: TRBJ1-4; v_gene: TRBV29-1